The rows below give T cell receptor beta chains drawn from one sample of a study of shared clonotypes between healthy human individuals. Produced via immunoSEQ multiplex PCR; TCRdb's table is partial and in-frame only. The sample lists about 2.3 million clones, 85% to 95% occurring once. Sequenced: naive CD4+ T cells from PBMCs. All receptors come from a man younger than 30 in good health. Some clones in this sample may be carry-over from other donors' samples. CDR3s include the opening cysteine and the closing phenylalanine or tryptophan.

CASRSHGANVLTF	TRBV6-6
CASSLVGEPYEQYF	TRBV28
CASSPGSNYGYTF	TRBV18
CASSFGLLGQTYEQYF	TRBV27
CASSYGTADSNQPQHF	TRBV5-1
CASSYRDNEQFF	TRBV14
CASSLGRSGANVLTF	TRBV11-2
CASSPAAGGNEKLFF	TRBV5-4
CAIRIGLAGGDEQFF	TRBV10-3
CASSLPANAMNEQFF	TRBV28
CASSPSSNYGYTF	TRBV18
CASRGVLHEQYF	TRBV28
CASSAQEWTSGSLAGANVLTF	TRBV19
CASSELLAGYNEQFF	TRBV7-3
CASSIAAGEQYF	TRBV19
CASSSRVRVAGSQYF	TRBV11-2
CASSEDSRGVETQYF	TRBV2
CASSRRLATTGELFF	TRBV18
CASSLYSSEGHTF	TRBV11-2
CSVEGPEHTGELFF	TRBV29-1
CATSRDTSGSGDTQYF	TRBV15
CASGWGRHTEAFF	TRBV19
CASRYTPGTENEKLFF	TRBV5-1
CASSPGGGGPKFF	TRBV11-2
CASSEAHPGLSGANVLTF	TRBV25-1
CASTGYLFNNEQFF	TRBV30
CAGGGHGASEQYF	TRBV28
CASSLVGTVNQPQHF	TRBV7-8
CASSRQGGQETQYF	TRBV28
CASSFGTTNEKLFF	TRBV19
CASNQRTSAHEQFF	TRBV27
CASSVAYSGTQYF	TRBV2
CASSRAGSYEQYF	TRBV7-2
CASSHGLASLFSNTGELFF	TRBV7-9
CASSFKGGTDTQYF	TRBV7-3
CASRQGTGGMNTEAFF	TRBV5-1
CASSLEDPAYNEQFF	TRBV5-1
CASSEAQTLYPGELFF	TRBV6-1
CASSLVYPIREQFF	TRBV7-2
CSVEFDRGVGEQYF	TRBV29-1
CASSLAGLRTSGSPDTQYF	TRBV7-6
CASSRTGTGNTIYF	TRBV5-4
CASSLGGSQNIQYF	TRBV7-9
CASRRIQLADTQYF	TRBV27
CASSGGRETQYF	TRBV25-1
CAISESGQGQVTTLYNEQFF	TRBV10-3
CASSSSGGYNEQFF	TRBV7-3
CASSPSFGGRNYEQYF	TRBV5-6
CASSVGEQFF	TRBV7-2
CASSTEAGGVGLPQHF	TRBV18
CAIRRGDLTEAFF	TRBV10-3
CATKELSENTGELFF	TRBV10-3